This TCR beta chain is drawn from a study of neoadjuvant anti-PD-1 for oral cavity cancer. Study-wide context: Patients without progression received a fourth nivolumab dose around day 43, then surgical resection on days 50-56. Study-wide findings and caveats: Pretreatment Treg/Th17 ratio correlated inversely with post-treatment tumor clonality.

The CDR3 extends over 14 amino acids. Trimming removed 4 bases from V and 7 bases from J, with 17 bases in between. Germline V gene sequence: CDR1 SGHDT, CDR2 YYEEEE. Regarding time point: after neoadjuvant nivolumab, at surgical resection. For this clone: What it binds is not known.

Sequencing used immunoSEQ multiplex PCR; TCRdb keeps in-frame clones, though not all of them. The data show some 15,000 clones, nearly 75% seen once. This chain uses TRBV5-6 with TRBJ1-1; D might be TRBD1 (6 bases). The clonotype comes from a person aged 35-79 years with oral cavity squamous cell carcinoma. This material consisted of PBMCs, taken after nivolumab (anti-PD-1) treatment. The CDR3 is CASSGPGGGSEAFF. CDR3 bases: TGTGCCAGCAGCGGCCCGGGAGGGGGTAGTGAAGCTTTCTTT.